Reported below is one T cell receptor (beta chain). Some clones are missing from TCRdb's copy, which holds only in-frame ones; the method was immunoSEQ multiplex PCR. The sample holds about 80,000 clones, about 94% seen once. Germline lookup yields CDR1 SGHDN and CDR2 FVKESK. J was trimmed by 0 bases and V by 6 bases; bases with no gene match: 14. The CDR3 runs to 19 residues. The data belong to a study of technical replicates of blood from four donors. This rearrangement joins TRBV14 to TRBJ2-6; 7 positions match TRBD2. The clonotype comes from a human donor in good health. Source material: T cells isolated from PBMCs. The CDR3 here is CASSNARSGAPSGANVLTF. The CDR3 DNA sequence: TGTGCCAGCAGTAATGCACGAAGCGGGGCGCCCTCTGGGGCCAACGTCCTGACTTTC.